This paragraph covers one TCR beta chain sequence. The data were obtained in a study of T cell changes during pregnancy in multiple sclerosis. The data were produced by immunoSEQ multiplex PCR, yet TCRdb's version contains in-frame clones alone and is incomplete. The sample lists under 40,000 clones; around nine tenths were seen once. The TCR originated in a female donor in good health, enrolled as a control in a pregnancy study. This specimen was CD4+ T cells from peripheral blood mononuclear cells, taken in the third trimester of pregnancy.

The CDR3 sequence is CASSLAYRELFF. The CDR3 DNA follows: TGTGCCAGCAGCTTGGCCTACCGGGAGCTGTTTTTT. The chain is built from TRBV5-6 and TRBJ2-2; the D is unclear. V lost 0 bases, J lost 9 bases, and 6 bases lay in between. This CDR3 is 12 amino acids long. Germline V gene sequence: CDR1 SGHDT, CDR2 YYEEEE. The full variable domain, rest sourced from reference TRBV5-6 and TRBJ2-2, is DAGVTQSPTHLIKTRGQQVTLRCSPKSGHDTVSWYQQALGQGPQFIFQYYEEEERQRGNFPDRFSGHQFPNYSSELNVNALLLGDSALYLCASSLAYRELFFGEGSRLTVL.